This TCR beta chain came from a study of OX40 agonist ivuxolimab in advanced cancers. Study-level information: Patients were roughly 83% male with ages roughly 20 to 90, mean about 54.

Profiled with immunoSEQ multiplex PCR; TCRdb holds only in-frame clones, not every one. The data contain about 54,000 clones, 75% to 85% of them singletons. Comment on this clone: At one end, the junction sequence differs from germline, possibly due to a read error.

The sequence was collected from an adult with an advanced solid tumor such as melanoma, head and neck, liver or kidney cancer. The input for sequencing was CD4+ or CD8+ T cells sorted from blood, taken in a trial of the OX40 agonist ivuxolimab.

CDR3 loop: CGVSLAYTDTQYF. The DNA for the CDR3 is TGTGGTGTGTCCCTCGCATACACAGATACGCAGTATTTT. The chain links TRBV29-1 to TRBJ2-3, with no clear D. Germline CDR1 and CDR2: SQVTM and ANQGSEA. CDR3 length: 13 residues.